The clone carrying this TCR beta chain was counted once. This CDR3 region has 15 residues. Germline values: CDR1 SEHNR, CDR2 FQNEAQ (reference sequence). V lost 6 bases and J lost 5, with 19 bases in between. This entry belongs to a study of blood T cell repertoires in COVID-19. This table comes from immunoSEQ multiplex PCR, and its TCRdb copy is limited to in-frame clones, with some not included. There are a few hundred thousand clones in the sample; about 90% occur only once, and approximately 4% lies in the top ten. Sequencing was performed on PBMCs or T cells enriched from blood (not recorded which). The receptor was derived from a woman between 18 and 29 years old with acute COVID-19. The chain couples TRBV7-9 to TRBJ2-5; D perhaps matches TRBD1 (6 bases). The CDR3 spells CASRAPQGPVETQYF. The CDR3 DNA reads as TGTGCCAGCAGGGCCCCCCAGGGGCCGGTGGAGACCCAGTACTTC.